This passage covers 13 T cell receptor beta chains from one sample sequenced in a study of CD8 T cells in ankylosing spondylitis. TCRdb analysed the 5' RACE reads with MiXCR anew, one entry per CDR3 protein. Found here are fewer than 550,000 distinct CDR3 sequences, about 5.2% of them singletons; the top ten hold roughly 3.2%. These receptors have no known antigen. Study conclusions and caveats: In ankylosing spondylitis blood, a motif of roughly eight highly homologous TCR beta variants appeared characteristic.

The specimen was blood, either unsorted or a sorted T cell fraction (not recorded which). These TCRs come from a male donor with ankylosing spondylitis.

At least ten counts were recorded for this clonotype. The genes are TRBV4-2 and TRBJ2-3, with 10 bases matching TRBD1. Germline CDR1 and CDR2: LGHNA and YNFKEQ. The V gene end was trimmed by 2 bases and the J gene end by 3 bases; junction bases not matched to a gene: 8. The CDR3 runs 17 residues. The CDR3 DNA is TGTGCCAGCAGCCAAAGGGGGACAGGGGAGAGTACAGATACGCAGTATTTT. The encoded protein is CASSQRGTGESTDTQYF.

In this sample, this clonotype turned up many times. V gene TRBV6-1 combines with J gene TRBJ1-5, with 7 bases that match TRBD1. CDR1 MNHNS and CDR2 SASEGT come from the germline V gene. V was pared by 6 bases and J by 6 bases, with 11 bases of the junction left unmatched. This CDR3 is built from 15 residues. The CDR3 spells CASRRNDRDFQPQHF. For the CDR3, the DNA is TGTGCCAGCAGACGGAACGACAGGGACTTTCAGCCCCAGCATTTT.

This clonotype was observed many times. CDR3 loop: CASSQGATGDQPQHF. The CDR3 DNA sequence: TGTGCCAGCAGCCAAGGAGCGACAGGGGATCAGCCCCAGCATTTT. The chain carries TRBV4-2 and TRBJ1-5, with TRBD1 matching over 8 bases. V lost 1 base, J lost 5 bases, and 4 bases stayed unmatched. Germline CDR1 LGHNA, CDR2 YNFKEQ. The CDR3 consists of 15 residues.

In its sample, this clonotype was seen many times. This sequence joins TRBV5-1 and TRBJ1-1; D not certain. The germline CDR1 and CDR2 sequences are SGHRS and YFSETQ. V shed 0 bases and J shed 5 bases, with 11 bases lying between them. The CDR3 is 14 residues long. CDR3 nucleotide sequence: TGCGCCAGCAGCTTGGAAGTAGGGAGGACTGAAGCTTTCTTT. This gives the protein CASSLEVGRTEAFF.

This clonotype has a count of ten or more. The chain links TRBV9 to TRBJ2-1; 10 nucleotides line up with TRBD2. V lost 4 bases to trimming and J lost 3 bases; unmatched junction nucleotides: 10. CDR3 size: 17 residues. CDR1 SGDLS and CDR2 YYNGEE come from the germline V gene. CDR3 bases: TGTGCCAGCAGCTCCAACGAACTAGCGGGAATCTACAATGAGCAGTTCTTC. Translation: CASSSNELAGIYNEQFF.

This clonotype was recorded many times. Here the CDR3 DNA reads TGTGCCAGCAGTTTAGGCACGAATCAGCCCCAGCATTTT. Translated, it gives CASSLGTNQPQHF. The chain employs TRBV28 and TRBJ1-5; D is unclear. V was pared by 2 bases and J by 4 bases, with 6 bases between. Germline CDR1 reads MDHEN; CDR2 reads SYDVKM. This CDR3 spans 13 amino acids.

This clonotype appeared many times. The V and J genes are TRBV5-1 and TRBJ1-5; no clear D gene. Per germline, CDR1 SGHRS and CDR2 YFSETQ. The CDR3 covers 16 residues. The ends were cut back, 3 bases at V and 0 bases at J, with 13 bases in the middle. CDR3 bases: TGCGCCAGCAGCTCCTGGGGAGGCTATAGCAATCAGCCCCAGCATTTT. Amino acid sequence: CASSSWGGYSNQPQHF.

This clonotype was observed at least ten times. The chain carries TRBV9 and TRBJ2-1; 8 bases fit TRBD2. CDR3 size: 15 residues. With 2 bases clipped from V and 0 bases from J, the junction kept 1 base outside the gene matches. Germline values: CDR1 SGDLS, CDR2 YYNGEE. The CDR3: CASSVAGGSYNEQFF. The CDR3 bases are TGTGCCAGCAGCGTGGCGGGGGGCTCCTACAATGAGCAGTTCTTC. The full variable domain, completed using reference TRBV9 and TRBJ2-1, is DSGVTQTPKHLITATGQRVTLRCSPRSGDLSVYWYQQSLDQGLQFLIQYYNGEERAKGNILERFSAQQFPDLHSELNLSSLELGDSALYFCASSVAGGSYNEQFFGPGTRLTVL.

The chain carries TRBV20-1 and TRBJ2-1, with D maybe TRBD2 (5 bases). CDR1 is DFQATT and CDR2 is SNEGSKA in the germline V gene (reference sequence). Trimming removed 1 base at V and 0 bases at J, with 13 bases between. The CDR3 loop spans 16 amino acids. CDR3 sequence reads: CSARALSGSSYNEQFF. The CDR3 nucleotides read TGCAGTGCTAGAGCCCTGAGCGGCAGCTCCTACAATGAGCAGTTCTTC.

This chain connects TRBV30 to TRBJ2-1; D assignment may be TRBD1 or TRBD2 (5 bases each). The germline V and J ends were trimmed by 1 base and 15 bases, with 16 bases remaining between them. Germline V gene data show CDR1 as GTSNPN and CDR2 as SVGIG (reference sequence). The CDR3 length is 12 residues. The CDR3 protein is CAWSEGPRTPFF. CDR3 coding DNA: TGTGCCTGGAGTGAGGGACCGCGAACGCCGTTCTTC.

The chain employs TRBV10-2 and TRBJ2-7; a weak D match, TRBD2 (5 bases). The V end lost 6 bases, the J end lost 7 bases, and 19 bases lay between the germline ends. Germline loops: CDR1 WSHSY, CDR2 SAAADI. The CDR3 totals 14 residues. CDR3 DNA: TGCGCCAGCAGAGTTGGCGAGGACTGGGGTGAGCAGTACTTC. Residues: CASRVGEDWGEQYF.

This clonotype was counted at least ten times. J is TRBJ2-5 and V is TRBV20-1; the D is unclear. The V gene lost 6 bases and the J gene lost 7 bases, with 24 bases spanning the gap. This CDR3 has 15 amino acids. CDR1 and CDR2 from the germline V gene are DFQATT and SNEGSKA (reference sequence). The CDR3 reads CSAPRPRDDRGTQYF. CDR3 coding DNA: TGCAGTGCACCACGCCCGCGTGACGACCGAGGGACCCAGTACTTC.

This clonotype was seen repeatedly, ten times or more. The CDR3 nucleotides are TGTGCCAGCGAGGGATTTGACACTGAAGCTTTCTTT. It yields the protein CASEGFDTEAFF. The chain uses TRBV6-1 and TRBJ1-1; unclear D gene. With 8 bases removed from V and 3 bases from J, the gap between germline ends came to 10 bases. CDR1 is MNHNS, CDR2 SASEGT, per germline. The CDR3 covers 12 residues.